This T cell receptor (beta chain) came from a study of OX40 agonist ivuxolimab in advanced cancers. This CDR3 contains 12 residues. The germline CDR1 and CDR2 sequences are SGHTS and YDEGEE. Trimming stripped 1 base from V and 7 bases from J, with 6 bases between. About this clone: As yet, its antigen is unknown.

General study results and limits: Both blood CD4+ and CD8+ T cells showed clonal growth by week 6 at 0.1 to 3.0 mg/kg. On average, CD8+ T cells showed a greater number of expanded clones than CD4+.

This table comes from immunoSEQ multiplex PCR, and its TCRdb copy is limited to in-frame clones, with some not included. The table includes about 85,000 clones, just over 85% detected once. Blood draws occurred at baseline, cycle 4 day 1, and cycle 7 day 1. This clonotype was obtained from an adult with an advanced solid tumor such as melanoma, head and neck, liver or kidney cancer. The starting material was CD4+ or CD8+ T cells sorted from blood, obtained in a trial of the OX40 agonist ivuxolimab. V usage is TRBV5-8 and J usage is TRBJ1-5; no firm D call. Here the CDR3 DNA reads TGTGCCAGCAGCTTGAGGCAGCAGCCCCAGCATTTT. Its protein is CASSLRQQPQHF.